One and the same sample provided the 9 T cell receptor beta chains below, sequenced in a study of blood T cell repertoires in COVID-19. Here immunoSEQ multiplex PCR was the method, and the copy in TCRdb shows in-frame clones only, minus some. Among about 240,000 clones listed, roughly four fifths were seen once. Sequenced input: peripheral blood. Every receptor here comes from a woman of 80 years or more with acute or convalescent COVID-19.

The gene calls are TRBV19 and TRBJ1-6; D gene uncertain. V was shortened by 6 bases and J by 9 bases, with 9 bases between the two germline ends. This CDR3 region has 12 residues. Germline V gene sequence: CDR1 LNHDA, CDR2 SQIVND (reference sequence). This chain's CDR3 is CASRKSGSPLHF. CDR3 nucleotides: TGTGCCAGTAGGAAGTCGGGTTCACCCCTCCACTTT.

The chain joins TRBV19 to TRBJ1-1; TRBD1 agrees at 9 bases. The CDR3 loop spans 16 amino acids. J gave up 3 bases and V 10 bases, and 15 bases lay outside the gene matches. Germline V CDR1 and CDR2: LNHDA, SQIVND (reference sequence). The CDR3 spells CATSRGQGEGYTEAFF. CDR3 DNA: TGTGCCACCTCGAGGGGACAGGGTGAAGGGTACACTGAAGCTTTCTTT.

This rearrangement joins TRBV18 to TRBJ2-5, with 13 bases aligning to TRBD2. The V and J ends lost 2 bases and 1 base, in that order; junction bases with no gene match: 1. The CDR3 extends over 16 amino acids. Per the germline V gene, CDR1 is KGHSH and CDR2 is LQKENI. CDR3 protein: CASSPRTSGSQETQYF. For the CDR3, the DNA is TGTGCCAGCTCACCAAGGACTAGCGGGAGCCAAGAGACCCAGTACTTC.

This clone appeared a few times. The V gene is TRBV5-4, the J gene TRBJ2-7; TRBD2 might be the D (6 bases). The ends were cut back, 4 bases at V and 1 base at J, with 12 bases in the middle. The CDR3 length is 14 residues. Germline V gene data show CDR1 as SGHNT and CDR2 as YYREEE (reference sequence). DNA of the CDR3: TGTGCCAGCAGCGACCGACTAGTTTCCTACGAGCAGTACTTC. This codes for CASSDRLVSYEQYF.

The J gene is TRBJ2-2, the V gene TRBV5-4; D unclear. This CDR3 is 12 amino acids long. Trimming left V 0 bases short and J 7 bases short, with 4 bases between. Germline assignment: CDR1 SGHNT and CDR2 YYREEE (reference sequence). The CDR3 DNA sequence: TGTGCCAGCAGCTTGGGAGGCGGGGAGCTGTTTTTT. Its translation is CASSLGGGELFF.

This clone was observed at least ten times. The chain combines TRBV15 with TRBJ2-7; 7 nucleotides match TRBD2. The CDR3 loop spans 13 amino acids. CDR1 is LNHNV and CDR2 is YYDKDF in the germline V gene (reference sequence). The V gene end was trimmed by 2 bases and the J gene end by 7 bases; junction bases not matched to a gene: 5. CDR3 residues: CATSRIAGEEQYF. The CDR3 DNA is TGTGCCACCAGCAGAATCGCGGGAGAAGAGCAGTACTTC. Complete variable domain (other parts from reference TRBV15 and TRBJ2-7): DAMVIQNPRYQVTQFGKPVTLSCSQTLNHNVMYWYQQKSSQAPKLLFHYYDKDFNNEADTPDNFQSRRPNTSFCFLDIRSPGLGDTAMYLCATSRIAGEEQYFGPGTRLTVT.

This chain joins TRBV19 and TRBJ2-1, with D possibly TRBD1 on 6 matching bases. The CDR3 length is 15 residues. The V gene's germline CDR1 is LNHDA and CDR2 SQIVND (reference sequence). Trimming took 5 bases from V and 6 from J, leaving 17 bases between them. The CDR3 spells CASSSLGTSSNEQFF. CDR3 sequence (DNA): TGTGCCAGTAGTTCCCTCGGGACATCTTCCAATGAGCAGTTCTTC.

CDR3 sequence: CAISEQGSSLGEQYF. CDR3 bases: TGTGCCATCAGTGAACAGGGGTCCTCCCTCGGCGAGCAGTACTTC. V gene TRBV10-3 combines with J gene TRBJ2-7, with TRBD1 matching 7 bases. The CDR3 covers 15 residues. V was clipped by 3 bases and J by 6 bases; unmatched bases: 11. CDR1 and CDR2 from the germline V gene are ENHRY and SYGVKD.

This clone appeared a few times. The J gene is TRBJ2-7, the V gene TRBV21-1; the table's D call, TRBD1, has no DNA check behind it. TRBV21-1 is an annotated pseudogene. The CDR3 spans 15 residues. The CDR3 sequence: CASSKRDRESYEQYF. Here the CDR3 DNA reads TGTGCCAGCAGCAAAAGGGACAGAGAATCCTACGAGCAGTACTTC.